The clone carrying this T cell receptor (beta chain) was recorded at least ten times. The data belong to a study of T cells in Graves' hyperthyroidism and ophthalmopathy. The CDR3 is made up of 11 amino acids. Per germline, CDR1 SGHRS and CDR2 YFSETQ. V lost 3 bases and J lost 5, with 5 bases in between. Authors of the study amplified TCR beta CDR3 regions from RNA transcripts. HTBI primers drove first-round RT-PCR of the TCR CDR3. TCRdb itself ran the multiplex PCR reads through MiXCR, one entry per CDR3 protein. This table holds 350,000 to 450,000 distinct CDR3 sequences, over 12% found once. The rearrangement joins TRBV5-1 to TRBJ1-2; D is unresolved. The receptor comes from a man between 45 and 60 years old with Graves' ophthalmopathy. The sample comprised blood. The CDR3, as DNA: TGCGCCAGCAGCTCCGATTATGGCTACACCTTC. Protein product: CASSSDYGYTF.